This is a list of T cell receptor beta chains from one sample in a study of cytomegalovirus exposure and HLA in healthy donors. Measured with immunoSEQ multiplex PCR; TCRdb has only the in-frame clones, and not every one. This sample carries around 130,000 clones, with about 1.4% going to the ten biggest clones. Sequenced input: PBMCs. The receptors were gathered from a woman in her thirties or forties in good health and CMV-seronegative. Each CDR3 is given without its conserved first and last residue. Each record gives: V gene, J gene, CDR3 protein.

V gene: TRBV11-1
J gene: TRBJ1-4
CDR3 protein: ASSSPGQGDEKLF

V gene: TRBV5-1
J gene: TRBJ2-5
CDR3 protein: ASSVNPTGDQETQY

V gene: TRBV10-3
J gene: TRBJ1-2
CDR3 protein: AISVDGEGGYT

V gene: TRBV28
J gene: TRBJ1-1
CDR3 protein: ASSLSRAEAF

V gene: TRBV9
J gene: TRBJ1-1
CDR3 protein: ASSGGPEGEGKAF

V gene: TRBV10-3
J gene: TRBJ1-1
CDR3 protein: AISELTGIGTEAF

V gene: TRBV7-2
J gene: TRBJ2-3
CDR3 protein: ASSPTRTDTQY

V gene: TRBV7-9
J gene: TRBJ1-5
CDR3 protein: ASSRDSYQPQH

V gene: TRBV18
J gene: TRBJ1-1
CDR3 protein: ASSPQLQNTEAF

V gene: TRBV7-9
J gene: TRBJ1-2
CDR3 protein: ASSLDRDYGYT

V gene: TRBV2
J gene: TRBJ1-6
CDR3 protein: ASREVGQVESPLH

V gene: TRBV9
J gene: TRBJ2-2
CDR3 protein: ASTRGQANTGELF

V gene: TRBV5-1
J gene: TRBJ1-2
CDR3 protein: ASGDTGRGYT

V gene: TRBV18
J gene: TRBJ1-1
CDR3 protein: ASSSTGDWGSEAF

V gene: TRBV5-4
J gene: TRBJ2-2
CDR3 protein: ASGPIGEATGELF

V gene: TRBV7-2
J gene: TRBJ2-7
CDR3 protein: ASSLGDKAEY

V gene: TRBV2
J gene: TRBJ2-7
CDR3 protein: ASKQAGVSYEQY

V gene: TRBV7-2
J gene: TRBJ1-1
CDR3 protein: ASTLDGTGRAF

V gene: TRBV29-1
J gene: TRBJ1-2
CDR3 protein: SGGDRNYGYT

V gene: TRBV28
J gene: TRBJ1-4
CDR3 protein: ASSSGQGLNEKLF

V gene: TRBV9
J gene: TRBJ2-7
CDR3 protein: ASSVDGGLPLREQY

V gene: TRBV9
J gene: TRBJ2-5
CDR3 protein: ASSVGVGGQGAETQY

V gene: TRBV10-3
J gene: TRBJ2-7
CDR3 protein: AISGPGLNEQY

V gene: TRBV5-6
J gene: TRBJ1-6
CDR3 protein: ASSGGRDRVSPLH

V gene: TRBV28
J gene: TRBJ2-2
CDR3 protein: ASSGTDRDGELF

V gene: TRBV18
J gene: TRBJ2-6
CDR3 protein: ASSVKGASGANVLT

V gene: TRBV5-5
J gene: TRBJ1-2
CDR3 protein: ASSSWTVRENYGYT

V gene: TRBV28
J gene: TRBJ1-5
CDR3 protein: ASIPPLRGNQPQH

V gene: TRBV5-6
J gene: TRBJ2-3
CDR3 protein: ASSLAGTSQNRY

V gene: TRBV6-1
J gene: TRBJ2-2
CDR3 protein: ASSDLGHLTGELF

V gene: TRBV18
J gene: TRBJ2-5
CDR3 protein: ASSIGQGQETQY

V gene: TRBV19
J gene: TRBJ2-7
CDR3 protein: ASSITGTGAHEQY

V gene: TRBV20-1
J gene: TRBJ2-7
CDR3 protein: SEDRVGEQY

V gene: TRBV19
J gene: TRBJ1-1
CDR3 protein: ASSTQYTTV

V gene: TRBV6-5
J gene: TRBJ1-2
CDR3 protein: ASSYSRVELSYT

V gene: TRBV6-6
J gene: TRBJ2-1
CDR3 protein: ARTAFWGEGYNEQF

V gene: TRBV28
J gene: TRBJ1-1
CDR3 protein: ASSPPQGLITEAF

V gene: TRBV19
J gene: TRBJ1-1
CDR3 protein: ASTPGQGAAEAF

V gene: TRBV4-3
J gene: TRBJ2-2
CDR3 protein: ASSQVTGTNTGELF

V gene: TRBV5-1
J gene: TRBJ1-4
CDR3 protein: ASSLGRGNEKLF

V gene: TRBV11-3
J gene: TRBJ2-1
CDR3 protein: ASSLPTSGGGEQF

V gene: TRBV10-3
J gene: TRBJ2-5
CDR3 protein: AISPSSGGPQETQY

V gene: TRBV5-6
J gene: TRBJ1-1
CDR3 protein: ASREDRYNTEAF

V gene: TRBV29-1
J gene: TRBJ2-3
CDR3 protein: SVEVPGTTGGDTQY

V gene: TRBV9
J gene: TRBJ2-3
CDR3 protein: ASSVGLAGFRSDTQY

V gene: TRBV5-1
J gene: TRBJ2-5
CDR3 protein: ASSLAGQGFETQY

V gene: TRBV5-8
J gene: TRBJ1-5
CDR3 protein: ASSIEQGGENQPQH

V gene: TRBV4-3
J gene: TRBJ2-3
CDR3 protein: ASSQALAGAGGADTQY

V gene: TRBV9
J gene: TRBJ1-6
CDR3 protein: ASSVAAYNSPLH

V gene: TRBV28
J gene: TRBJ1-5
CDR3 protein: ASSLAGGNQPQH

V gene: TRBV5-1
J gene: TRBJ2-3
CDR3 protein: ASGTTSGGTDTQY

V gene: TRBV14
J gene: TRBJ1-4
CDR3 protein: ASSPRTGGNEKLF